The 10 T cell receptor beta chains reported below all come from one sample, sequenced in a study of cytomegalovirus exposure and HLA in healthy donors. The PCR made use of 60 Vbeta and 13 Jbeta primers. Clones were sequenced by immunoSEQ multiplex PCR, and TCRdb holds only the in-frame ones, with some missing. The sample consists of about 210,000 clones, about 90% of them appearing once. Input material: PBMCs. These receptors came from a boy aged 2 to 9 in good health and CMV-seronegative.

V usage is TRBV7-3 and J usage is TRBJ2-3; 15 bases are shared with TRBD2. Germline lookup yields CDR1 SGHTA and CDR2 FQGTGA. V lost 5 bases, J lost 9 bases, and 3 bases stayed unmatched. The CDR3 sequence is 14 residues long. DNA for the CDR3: TGTGCCAGCAGCCGGACTAGCGGGGGGGACACGCAGTATTTT. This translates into CASSRTSGGDTQYF.

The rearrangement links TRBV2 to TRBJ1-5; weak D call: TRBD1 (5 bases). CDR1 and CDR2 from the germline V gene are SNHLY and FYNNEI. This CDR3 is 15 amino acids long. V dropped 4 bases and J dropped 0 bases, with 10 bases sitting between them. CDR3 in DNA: TGTGCCAGCAGTGGACAGACTGTTAGCAATCAGCCCCAGCATTTT. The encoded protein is CASSGQTVSNQPQHF.

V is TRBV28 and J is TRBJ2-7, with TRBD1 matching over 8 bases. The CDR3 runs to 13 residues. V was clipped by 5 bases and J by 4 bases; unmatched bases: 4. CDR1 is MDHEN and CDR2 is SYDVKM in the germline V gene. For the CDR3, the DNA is TGTGCCAGCAGTCCTGGACAGGGTTACGAGCAGTACTTC. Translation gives CASSPGQGYEQYF.

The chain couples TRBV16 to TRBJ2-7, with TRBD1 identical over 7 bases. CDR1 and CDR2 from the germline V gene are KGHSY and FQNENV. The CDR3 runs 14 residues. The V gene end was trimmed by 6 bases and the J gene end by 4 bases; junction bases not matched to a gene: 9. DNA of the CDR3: TGTGCCAGCAGTCCGACCGGGACAGCTTACGAGCAGTACTTC. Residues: CASSPTGTAYEQYF.

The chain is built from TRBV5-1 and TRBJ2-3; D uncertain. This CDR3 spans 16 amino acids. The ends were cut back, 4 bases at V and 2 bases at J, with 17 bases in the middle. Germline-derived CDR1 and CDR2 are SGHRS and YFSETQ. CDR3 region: CASSPARLLSTDTQYF. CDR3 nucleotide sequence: TGCGCCAGCAGCCCCGCCAGACTCTTATCCACAGATACGCAGTATTTT.

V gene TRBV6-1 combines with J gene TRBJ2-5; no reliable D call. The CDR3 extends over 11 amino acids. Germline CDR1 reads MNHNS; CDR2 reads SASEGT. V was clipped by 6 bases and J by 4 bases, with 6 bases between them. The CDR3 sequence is CASSQAETQYF. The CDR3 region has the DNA TGTGCCAGCAGCCAAGCAGAGACCCAGTACTTC.

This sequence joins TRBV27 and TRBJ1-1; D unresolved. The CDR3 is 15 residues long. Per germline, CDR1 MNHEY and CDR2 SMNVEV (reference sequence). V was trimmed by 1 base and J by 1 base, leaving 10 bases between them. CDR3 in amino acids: CASSLWAGGNTEAFF. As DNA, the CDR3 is TGTGCCAGCAGTTTATGGGCGGGAGGGAACACTGAAGCTTTCTTT.

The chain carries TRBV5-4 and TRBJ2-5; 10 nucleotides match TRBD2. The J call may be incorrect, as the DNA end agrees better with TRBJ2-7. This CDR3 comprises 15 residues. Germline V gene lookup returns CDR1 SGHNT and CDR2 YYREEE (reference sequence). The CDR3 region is CASSLDLSGRYEQYF. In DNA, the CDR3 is TGTGCCAGCAGCTTGGACCTTAGCGGGAGGTACGAGCAGTACTTC.

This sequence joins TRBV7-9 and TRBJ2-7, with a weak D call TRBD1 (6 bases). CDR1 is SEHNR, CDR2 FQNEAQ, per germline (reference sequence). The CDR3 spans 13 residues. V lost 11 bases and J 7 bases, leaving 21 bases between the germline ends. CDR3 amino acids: CASGQGPPGEQYF. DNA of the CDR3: TGTGCCTCAGGGCAGGGGCCTCCCGGGGAGCAGTACTTC.

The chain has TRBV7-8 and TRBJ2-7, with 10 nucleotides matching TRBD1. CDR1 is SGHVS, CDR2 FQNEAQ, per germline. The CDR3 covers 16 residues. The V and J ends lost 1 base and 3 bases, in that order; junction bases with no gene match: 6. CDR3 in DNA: TGTGCCAGCAGCTTAGGCTTGACAGGGGGCTACTACGAGCAGTACTTC. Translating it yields CASSLGLTGGYYEQYF.